Below, 8 T cell receptor beta chains from the same sample are listed, as sequenced in a study of cytomegalovirus exposure and HLA in healthy donors. PCR employed 60 Vbeta and 13 Jbeta primers. Profiled with immunoSEQ multiplex PCR; TCRdb holds only in-frame clones, not every one. The sample includes some 250,000 clones, roughly 82% of them seen just once. Material: PBMCs. The source of these receptors is a woman between 40 and 50 years old in good health and CMV-seropositive.

The V gene is TRBV6-5, the J gene TRBJ1-3; the match to TRBD1 covers 9 bases. V trimming: 6 bases; J trimming: 4 bases; junction bases outside the gene matches: 4. Per germline, CDR1 MNHEY and CDR2 SVGAGI. The CDR3 length is 14 residues. CDR3 coding DNA: TGTGCCAGCAGCCCCGGGACAGGGGGAAACACCATATATTTT. Amino acid sequence: CASSPGTGGNTIYF.

This clone was recorded once. The chain links TRBV27 to TRBJ1-1; 7 nucleotides line up with TRBD1. Trimming cost V 8 bases and J 5 bases; bases outside gene matches: 20. The CDR3 has 17 amino acids. CDR1 and CDR2 from the germline V gene are MNHEY and SMNVEV (reference sequence). The CDR3 loop reads CASLRARGTGIGTEAFF. The CDR3 nucleotides are TGTGCCAGCCTTAGGGCCAGGGGGACTGGTATTGGAACTGAAGCTTTCTTT.

This sequence joins TRBV7-2 and TRBJ1-2, with TRBD1 as a possible D gene (6 bases). CDR3 length: 13 amino acids. Trimming stripped 6 bases from V and 3 bases from J, with 11 bases between. Germline V gives CDR1 SGHTA, CDR2 FQGNSA. The CDR3 DNA sequence: TGTGCCAGCAGTTACAGGGATTACTATGGCTACACCTTC. It is translated as CASSYRDYYGYTF.

J is TRBJ2-6 and V is TRBV9; perhaps TRBD2 as D (6 bases). CDR3 size: 16 residues. Looked up from germline, CDR1 is SGDLS and CDR2 is YYNGEE. The V end lost 4 bases, the J end lost 4 bases, and 15 bases lay between the germline ends. CDR3 protein: CASSPPRGMGANVLTF. The CDR3, as DNA: TGTGCCAGCAGCCCCCCTCGGGGGATGGGGGCCAACGTCCTGACTTTC.

V gene TRBV29-1 combines with J gene TRBJ2-1; 8 bases match TRBD1. The CDR3 extends over 13 amino acids. J gave up 8 bases and V 4 bases, and 7 bases lay outside the gene matches. Germline-derived CDR1 and CDR2 are SQVTM and ANQGSEA. CDR3 sequence: CSVATNRGDEQFF. Here the CDR3 DNA reads TGCAGCGTTGCGACGAACAGGGGGGATGAGCAGTTCTTC.

This chain links TRBV5-1 with TRBJ2-2; D is perhaps TRBD1 (5 bases). Germline CDR1 reads SGHRS; CDR2 reads YFSETQ. The ends were cut back, 5 bases at V and 6 bases at J, with 11 bases in the middle. This CDR3 has 13 amino acids. The CDR3 reads CASSATGSGELFF. The CDR3 bases are TGCGCCAGCAGTGCTACAGGATCCGGGGAGCTGTTTTTT.

The J gene is TRBJ2-5, the V gene TRBV7-9; D unclear. Germline assignment: CDR1 SEHNR and CDR2 FQNEAQ (reference sequence). This CDR3 is built from 17 residues. Trimming cost V 7 bases and J 3 bases, with 24 bases left between them. The CDR3 sequence is CASIPPRRGGIEETQYF. The DNA for the CDR3 is TGTGCCAGCATTCCTCCAAGACGAGGCGGTATCGAAGAGACCCAGTACTTC.

The V and J genes are TRBV7-2 and TRBJ1-5, with 9 bases that match TRBD1. Germline CDR1 SGHTA, CDR2 FQGNSA. This CDR3 has 16 amino acids. After removal of 3 bases from V and 4 bases from J, the junction contained 7 bases not matched to a gene. CDR3 nucleotides: TGTGCCAGCAGCTTTATCGTGGGACAGGGTAATCAGCCCCAGCATTTT. This sequence encodes CASSFIVGQGNQPQHF.